Following are 16 T cell receptor beta chains from one sample sequenced in a study of cytomegalovirus exposure and HLA in healthy donors. Measured with immunoSEQ multiplex PCR; TCRdb has only the in-frame clones, and not every one. The sample lists tens of thousands of clones, roughly 90% seen once, with 1% to 1.5% in the top ten. Sequences were obtained from PBMCs. The receptors here all came from a woman between 18 and 30 years old in good health and CMV-seronegative.

The gene calls are TRBV2 and TRBJ1-4; 7 bases fit TRBD1. V shed 4 bases and J 7 bases; nucleotides not matched to a gene: 9. CDR1 is SNHLY and CDR2 is FYNNEI in the germline V gene. The CDR3 runs to 15 residues. The CDR3 DNA is TGTGCCAGCAGTGGGAACAGGGGTCGGGGTGAAAAACTGTTTTTT. Residues: CASSGNRGRGEKLFF.

This chain uses TRBV5-1 with TRBJ2-7; TRBD2 agrees at 9 bases. This CDR3 has 16 amino acids. J gave up 0 bases and V 2 bases, and 6 bases lay outside the gene matches. From germline, CDR1 is SGHRS and CDR2 YFSETQ. CDR3 region: CASSLGGLAFSYEQYF. DNA of the CDR3: TGCGCCAGCAGCTTAGGGGGACTAGCATTCTCCTACGAGCAGTACTTC.

The chain recombines TRBV5-8 with TRBJ2-7; TRBD2 is a possible D gene (6 bases). Germline-derived CDR1 and CDR2 are SGHTS and YDEGEE. The CDR3 is made up of 16 amino acids. The germline V and J ends were trimmed by 0 bases and 0 bases, with 13 bases remaining between them. CDR3 loop: CASSLGAGSSSYEQYF. The CDR3 DNA follows: TGTGCCAGCAGCTTGGGGGCGGGGAGCAGCTCCTACGAGCAGTACTTC.

This sequence joins TRBV5-8 and TRBJ1-1; D is undetermined. The V end lost 3 bases, the J end lost 11 bases, and 5 bases lay between the germline ends. CDR1 and CDR2 from the germline V gene are SGHTS and YDEGEE. The CDR3 runs to 9 residues. CDR3 region: CASSSGAFF. The CDR3 region has the DNA TGTGCCAGCAGCTCCGGGGCTTTCTTT. The full variable domain, in which reference TRBV5-8 and TRBJ1-1 provide the parts outside the CDR3, is EAGVTQSPTHLIKTRGQQATLRCSPISGHTSVYWYQQALGLGLQFLLWYDEGEERNRGNFPPRFSGRQFPNYSSELNVNALELEDSALYLCASSSGAFFGQGTRLTVV.

The chain couples TRBV11-3 to TRBJ2-7, with 9 bases lining up with TRBD1. Trimming cost V 5 bases and J 6 bases; bases outside gene matches: 5. Germline V gives CDR1 SGHNT, CDR2 YENEEA. The CDR3 spans 13 residues. The CDR3 spells CASSVRQGGEQYF. The CDR3, as DNA: TGTGCCAGCAGCGTGCGACAGGGGGGCGAGCAGTACTTC.

The chain joins TRBV29-1 to TRBJ2-2; 7 nucleotides line up with TRBD1. After removal of 5 bases from V and 7 bases from J, the junction contained 10 bases not matched to a gene. The CDR3 loop spans 14 amino acids. The germline CDR1 and CDR2 sequences are SQVTM and ANQGSEA. The CDR3 sequence is CSVTGTENGGELFF. DNA for the CDR3: TGCAGCGTTACCGGGACAGAGAATGGCGGGGAGCTGTTTTTT.

The chain employs TRBV15 and TRBJ1-6; TRBD1 matches 10 bases. CDR1 is LNHNV, CDR2 YYDKDF, per germline (reference sequence). This CDR3 spans 17 amino acids. V lost 0 bases, J lost 9 bases, and 8 bases stayed unmatched. The CDR3 nucleotides are TGTGCCACCAGCAGAGATCCCCCGGGACAGGGGACTTCACCCCTCCACTTT. Protein sequence: CATSRDPPGQGTSPLHF.

The rearrangement uses TRBV28 and TRBJ2-4; 8 bases are shared with TRBD1. Germline V gene lookup returns CDR1 MDHEN and CDR2 SYDVKM. The CDR3 is 14 residues long. With V trimmed by 5 bases and J by 9 bases, 9 bases remained unmatched. The CDR3 protein is CASSQRDRRGIQYF. In DNA, the CDR3 is TGTGCCAGCAGTCAGAGGGACAGGAGAGGCATTCAGTACTTC.

This rearrangement joins TRBV2 to TRBJ2-3; a possible D gene is TRBD1 (6 bases). V lost 5 bases and J 5 bases, leaving 17 bases between the germline ends. The CDR3 is 15 residues long. The V gene's germline CDR1 is SNHLY and CDR2 FYNNEI. CDR3 sequence (DNA): TGTGCCAGCAGTCCCAACAGGGTAAATAGAGATACGCAGTATTTT. Translated: CASSPNRVNRDTQYF.

The chain is built from TRBV7-9 and TRBJ1-4; D is ambiguous. CDR1 and CDR2 (germline): SEHNR, FQNEAQ (reference sequence). This CDR3 is built from 17 residues. The V end was cut by 2 bases, the J end by 7 bases, with 20 bases between. The CDR3 DNA reads TGTGCCAGCAGCTTATTGAGGGCAAGTTCCGCTCGTGAAAAACTGTTTTTT. Its protein product is CASSLLRASSAREKLFF.

The chain recombines TRBV11-3 with TRBJ2-3; 9 nucleotides line up with TRBD1. CDR3 length: 17 residues. Germline V gives CDR1 SGHNT, CDR2 YENEEA. The trim removed 4 bases at V and 4 bases at J, leaving 12 bases unmatched. CDR3 region: CASSSQHGTGLADTQYF. The CDR3 DNA reads as TGTGCCAGCAGCTCCCAACACGGGACAGGGTTGGCAGATACGCAGTATTTT.

The rearrangement uses TRBV5-4 and TRBJ2-7; D is perhaps TRBD1 (5 bases). V shed 0 bases and J shed 2 bases, with 12 bases lying between them. Germline CDR1 and CDR2: SGHNT and YYREEE (reference sequence). The CDR3 covers 15 residues. CDR3 in DNA: TGTGCCAGCAGCTTGGGTTTAGGGGATGCCTACGAGCAGTACTTC. Translated: CASSLGLGDAYEQYF.

This chain uses TRBV5-1 with TRBJ2-3; no definite D call. The CDR3 consists of 15 residues. The V and J ends lost 2 bases and 0 bases respectively, with 10 bases between them. Germline CDR1 SGHRS, CDR2 YFSETQ. This chain's CDR3 is CASSLSPPSTDTQYF. CDR3 in DNA: TGCGCCAGCAGCTTAAGCCCGCCTAGCACAGATACGCAGTATTTT.

This chain links TRBV5-1 with TRBJ2-3; 13 nucleotides agree with TRBD2. This CDR3 is built from 19 residues. Germline V CDR1 and CDR2: SGHRS, YFSETQ. V shed 5 bases, J shed 4 bases, and the junction held 16 bases outside the gene matches. The CDR3 region is CASSSHGTSGTSSADTQYF. CDR3 bases: TGCGCCAGCAGTTCCCACGGGACTAGCGGGACCTCGAGCGCAGATACGCAGTATTTT.

J is TRBJ1-1 and V is TRBV7-9, with D tentatively TRBD1 (5 bases). The germline V gene has CDR1 SEHNR and CDR2 FQNEAQ (reference sequence). The CDR3 spans 16 residues. The V and J ends lost 5 bases and 0 bases respectively, with 16 bases between them. The CDR3 DNA is TGTGCCAGCAGCCCAGGGCTGGACGGCATGAACACTGAAGCTTTCTTT. Amino acid sequence: CASSPGLDGMNTEAFF.

CDR3 DNA sequence: TGTGCCAGCAGCCGCCAAGGGCGGGGGACTGAAGCTTTCTTT. This sequence encodes CASSRQGRGTEAFF. The chain combines TRBV5-5 with TRBJ1-1, with D perhaps TRBD1 (5 bases). Germline loops: CDR1 SGHKS, CDR2 YYEKEE (reference sequence). This CDR3 has 14 residues. The germline V and J ends were trimmed by 4 bases and 5 bases, with 15 bases remaining between them.